These T cell receptor beta chains were read from a single sample in a study of human T cells and chemical hapten exposure. From the RACE reads, TCRdb called clonotypes with MiXCR, one entry per CDR3 protein. Of roughly 380,000 distinct CDR3 sequences detected, more than 4.5% appear once; the ten largest clones hold 2.6%. Sequenced here: whole blood, sampled in connection with sensitization to the hapten diphenylcyclopropenone (DPC). The receptors originated from a woman between 50 and 59 years old with alopecia areata. Some clones in this sample may be carry-over from other donors' samples. Each CDR3 is given with its conserved first and last residue. A D gene is named only where the DNA matches it firmly. The size field is filled for only some rows; it gives once, few, many or a size class.

d_call	cdr3_length	v_call	j_call	clone_size	cdr3_nt	cdr3_aa
-	14	TRBV28	TRBJ1-1	-	TGTGCCAGCAGTTTATTCGACCCTAACACTGAAGCTTTCTTT	CASSLFDPNTEAFF
-	14	TRBV23-1	TRBJ1-1	few	TGCGCCAGCAGTCAATGGGGCAGGGACACTGAAGCTTTCTTT	CASSQWGRDTEAFF
TRBD1	16	TRBV7-9	TRBJ1-2	few	TGTGCCAGCAGTCAATCGGACAGGGACGGGAACTATGGCTACACCTTC	CASSQSDRDGNYGYTF
TRBD1	16	TRBV27	TRBJ1-4	few	TGTGCCAGCAGTTTAAGAAGGGGACAGGGGAGGGAAAAACTGTTTTTT	CASSLRRGQGREKLFF
TRBD1	15	TRBV29-1	TRBJ2-5	-	TGCAGCGAGCTATCCGGGACAGGGTGGCGAGAGACCCAGTACTTC	CSELSGTGWRETQYF
-	16	TRBV20-1	TRBJ1-1	-	TGCAGTGCTAGAGATCGGCTGACAGCACGGGGCACTGAAGCTTTCTTT	CSARDRLTARGTEAFF
TRBD2	16	TRBV6-5	TRBJ2-7	many	TGTGCCAGCAGTTACTCGAAGCGGGAGGACTCCTACGAGCAGTACTTC	CASSYSKREDSYEQYF
-	12	TRBV29-1	TRBJ2-1	many	TGCAGCGTTGATACAGGGAGCCATGAGCAGTTCTTC	CSVDTGSHEQFF
-	13	TRBV12-3/TRBV12-4	TRBJ1-5	many	TGTGCCAGCAGTTACTCCGGAGGCCAGCCCCAGCATTTT	CASSYSGGQPQHF
-	15	TRBV13	TRBJ2-5	many	TGTGCCAGCAGGCCCTGGGAGCGGGCCCAAGAGACCCAGTACTTC	CASRPWERAQETQYF
-	16	TRBV21-1	TRBJ2-3	few	TGTGCCAGCAGGCGACTAGCGGGAGCGACCACAGATACGCAGTATTTT	CASRRLAGATTDTQYF
TRBD1	14	TRBV6-5	TRBJ1-5	many	TGTGCCAGCAGAGCAGGGGGTAGCAATCAGCCCCAGCATTTT	CASRAGGSNQPQHF
-	14	TRBV28	TRBJ1-4	few	TGTGCCAGCAGTTTGGGGGGGGCCCCCGAAAAACTGTTTTTT	CASSLGGAPEKLFF
-	13	TRBV5-5	TRBJ2-3	-	TGTGCCGGCGGGACCAGGGGCCCAGATACGCAGTATTTT	CAGGTRGPDTQYF
-	14	TRBV12-5	TRBJ2-3	-	TGTGCTAGTGGGAACGGACCTAGCACAGATACGCAGTATTTT	CASGNGPSTDTQYF
TRBD2	14	TRBV20-1	TRBJ2-5	many	TGCAGTGCTAGTCCCGGGACTAGGGGAGAGACCCAGTACTTC	CSASPGTRGETQYF
-	14	TRBV20-1	TRBJ1-1	few	TGCAGTGCTAAGGGGCCAGTCATGAACACTGAAGCTTTCTTT	CSAKGPVMNTEAFF
-	13	TRBV6-2/TRBV6-3	TRBJ1-2	many	TGTGCCGTCCGGGAACGGGGCAACTATGGCTACACCTTC	CAVRERGNYGYTF